The source of this T cell receptor beta chain is a study of cytomegalovirus exposure and HLA in healthy donors. The table came from immunoSEQ multiplex PCR; TCRdb's copy has only in-frame clones and leaves some out. Of 90,000 to 130,000 clones listed, approximately 87% are singletons. The CDR3 totals 14 residues. Germline CDR1 and CDR2: SGHRS and YFSETQ. V dropped 3 bases and J dropped 8; count of bases not matched to a gene: 6. Whole-study findings and limits: The study designated 150 or so TCR beta chains cytomegalovirus-associated.

For this clone: Its antigen remains unidentified.

The sample consisted of PBMCs. The chain uses TRBV5-1 and TRBJ2-1; TRBD1 matches at 9 bases. The receptor's source is a woman between 25 and 40 years old in good health and CMV-seropositive. CDR3 nucleotide sequence: TGCGCCAGCAGCTCGGGACAGGGTATTGATGAGCAGTTCTTC. This encodes CASSSGQGIDEQFF.